The entry that follows covers one TCR beta chain sequence. Its antigen is not known. This specimen belongs to a study of early T cells in non-severe SARS-CoV-2 infection. The overall study: Sequencing of unsorted whole blood was done on bulk RNA, leaving chains unpaired. Study-wide findings and caveats: Anti-spike CD8 responses were favored by VDJdb matching, which missed private and CD4 specificities.

The protocol attached unique molecular identifiers to individual cDNA molecules. One entry per CDR3 protein, called by TCRdb with MiXCR from the 5' RACE reads. The repertoire holds some 64,000 distinct CDR3 sequences, with roughly 18% as singletons. Trimming removed 6 bases from V and 4 bases from J; junction bases left unmatched: 10. The CDR3 runs 15 residues. Sequenced here: whole blood, sampled at baseline. The TCR originated in an adult who was a healthcare worker with PCR-confirmed SARS-CoV-2 infection or an uninfected control (not recorded which). V and J are TRBV12-3 or TRBV12-4 and TRBJ2-3, with 7 nucleotides matching TRBD1. CDR3 in amino acids: CASSRYDRDADTQYF. CDR3 DNA: TGTGCCAGCAGCCGCTACGACAGGGACGCAGATACGCAGTATTTT.